This T cell receptor beta chain is from a study of radiotherapy plus CTLA-4 blockade in lung cancer. Data came from immunoSEQ multiplex PCR; TCRdb stores just in-frame clones and leaves some out. The table has roughly 70,000 clones, roughly 91% seen once. Germline CDR1 reads MNHEY; CDR2 reads SMNVEV (reference sequence). Trimming stripped 4 bases from V and 7 bases from J, with 17 bases between. This CDR3 is 15 amino acids long. The receptor's source is a human donor with non-small cell lung cancer that progressed on radiotherapy plus ipilimumab. Sample: peripheral blood, taken from a patient treated with radiotherapy plus ipilimumab. This sequence joins TRBV27 and TRBJ2-1; possible D gene TRBD1, 5 bases. The CDR3 DNA follows: TGTGCCAGCAGTTGCTCTAGGGGCCTATTAAATGAGCAGTTCTTC. The encoded protein is CASSCSRGLLNEQFF.